The 12 T cell receptor beta chains in this list originate from one sample, sequenced in a study of vaccination effects on CD4 cells after COVID-19. For these TCRs, the target antigens are not known. The data were produced by immunoSEQ multiplex PCR, yet TCRdb's version contains in-frame clones alone and is incomplete. Of fewer than 65,000 clones listed, 75% are singletons. Under the ViraFEST assay, PBMC were stimulated with viral peptide pools so that antigen-specific CD4+ T cells expanded. Sequencing was performed afterwards. Subsequent to a culture period of nine to ten days, CD4+ T cells were isolated. Vaccinated recipients, who were negative for nucleocapsid antibodies, had no history of SARS-CoV-2 infection. The material sequenced was CD4+ T cells from PBMCs cultured with HCoV-OC43 spike peptides, taken before COVID-19 vaccination. Sample subset: HCoV-OC43 spike overlapping peptide pool stimulation. Receptors were obtained from a human donor who received a COVID-19 vaccine.

The chain links TRBV2 to TRBJ1-1; possibly TRBD1 for D (6 bases). Germline V gene data show CDR1 as SNHLY and CDR2 as FYNNEI. V lost 7 bases and J lost 13, with 22 bases in between. The CDR3 length is 13 residues. CDR3 sequence (DNA): TGTGCCAGCACCCCTGATCGACAGGTTATCGGTTTCTTT. The encoded protein is CASTPDRQVIGFF.

In its sample, this clone was seen a few times. The chain recombines TRBV11-3 with TRBJ2-5, with 7 nucleotides matching TRBD1. Germline V gene sequence: CDR1 SGHNT, CDR2 YENEEA. CDR3 length: 15 amino acids. V was pared by 6 bases and J by 3 bases, with 10 bases of the junction left unmatched. CDR3 coding DNA: TGTGCCAGCAGTCTCGGAACAGGGGCCGAAGAGACCCAGTACTTC. Translation gives CASSLGTGAEETQYF.

This chain links TRBV6-5 with TRBJ1-3, with TRBD1 as a possible D gene (6 bases). Germline V gene sequence: CDR1 MNHEY, CDR2 SVGAGI. The length of the CDR3 is 14 residues. V was clipped by 5 bases and J by 0 bases, with 8 bases between them. The CDR3 nucleotides are TGTGCCAGCAGTCCAGGGGCCTCTGGAAACACCATATATTTT. It is translated as CASSPGASGNTIYF.

This rearrangement joins TRBV19 to TRBJ1-5; 7 bases line up with TRBD1. The ends lost 7 bases at V and 0 bases at J; junction bases unmatched: 9. The CDR3 has 16 amino acids. Germline V gene lookup returns CDR1 LNHDA and CDR2 SQIVND (reference sequence). The CDR3 region is CASTLDRSHSNQPQHF. CDR3 coding DNA: TGTGCCAGTACCCTGGACAGGAGTCATAGCAATCAGCCCCAGCATTTT.

This clone has only one observation. This rearrangement joins TRBV7-3 to TRBJ1-1, with a possible D match to TRBD1 (5 bases). Germline V gene data show CDR1 as SGHTA and CDR2 as FQGTGA. This CDR3 comprises 14 residues. Trimming cost V 1 base and J 10 bases, with 16 bases left between them. This chain's CDR3 is CASSLKGTPVRAFF. In DNA, the CDR3 is TGTGCCAGCAGCTTAAAAGGGACTCCCGTGAGAGCTTTCTTT.

CDR3: CASSISFSGTGWTTEAFF. CDR3 DNA sequence: TGTGCCAGTAGTATAAGCTTCTCTGGGACAGGGTGGACCACTGAAGCTTTCTTT. The rearrangement joins TRBV19 to TRBJ1-1; TRBD1 matches 9 bases. Losses at the gene ends were 2 bases for V and 4 bases for J; bases not matched to a gene: 14. Germline loops: CDR1 LNHDA, CDR2 SQIVND (reference sequence). CDR3 size: 18 residues.

This chain links TRBV5-6 with TRBJ1-6; 7 bases are shared with TRBD1. V trimming: 3 bases; J trimming: 6 bases; junction bases outside the gene matches: 3. Per the germline V gene, CDR1 is SGHDT and CDR2 is YYEEEE. The CDR3 consists of 14 residues. CDR3 sequence reads: CASSSGTANSPLHF. For the CDR3, the DNA is TGTGCCAGCAGCTCAGGGACAGCTAATTCACCCCTCCACTTT.

This clone was counted once. The V and J genes are TRBV5-1 and TRBJ2-3, with unresolved D. Germline-derived CDR1 and CDR2 are SGHRS and YFSETQ. V was cut by 0 bases and J by 6 bases, with 17 bases left in between. The CDR3 runs 16 residues. CDR3 sequence: CASSLGLAPGWDTQYF. The DNA of the CDR3 is TGCGCCAGCAGCTTGGGTTTAGCTCCCGGGTGGGATACGCAGTATTTT. The full variable domain, rest sourced from reference TRBV5-1 and TRBJ2-3, is KAGVTQTPRYLIKTRGQQVTLSCSPISGHRSVSWYQQTPGQGLQFLFEYFSETQRNKGNFPGRFSGRQFSNSRSEMNVSTLELGDSALYLCASSLGLAPGWDTQYFGPGTRLTVL.

The rearrangement joins TRBV18 to TRBJ2-2; weak D call: TRBD1 (6 bases). This CDR3 contains 15 residues. V lost 6 bases and J 0 bases, leaving 11 bases between the germline ends. The germline V gene encodes CDR1 KGHSH and CDR2 LQKENI. The DNA for the CDR3 is TGTGCCAGCTCTCCCGACAGGACGAACACCGGGGAGCTGTTTTTT. It codes for CASSPDRTNTGELFF.

The chain couples TRBV5-1 to TRBJ1-4, with D perhaps matching TRBD1 (5 bases). CDR3 length equals 13 residues. Germline values: CDR1 SGHRS, CDR2 YFSETQ. V dropped 6 bases and J dropped 5 bases, with 11 bases sitting between them. CDR3 amino acids: CASNGGDNEKLFF. The CDR3 DNA is TGCGCCAGCAATGGGGGAGACAATGAAAAACTGTTTTTT.

This clone was seen more than once but under ten times. The gene calls are TRBV2 and TRBJ1-6; a weak D match, TRBD1 (6 bases). Trimming took 1 base from V and 9 from J, leaving 13 bases between them. This CDR3 is 15 amino acids long. In germline, CDR1 is SNHLY, CDR2 FYNNEI. The CDR3 DNA reads as TGTGCCAGCAGTGAAGTTGGGGGAGGGGGTTCACCCCTCCACTTT. Translation: CASSEVGGGGSPLHF.

The chain employs TRBV9 and TRBJ1-2; TRBD1 matches at 7 bases. The CDR3 is 12 residues long. CDR1 and CDR2 (germline): SGDLS, YYNGEE. Unmatched junction bases numbered 0, after V lost 1 base and J lost 6 bases. DNA for the CDR3: TGTGCCAGCAGCGTAACAGGGGATGGCTACACCTTC. It is translated as CASSVTGDGYTF.